This T cell receptor beta chain derives from a study of cytomegalovirus exposure and HLA in healthy donors. Study results and limitations: Later genetic work tied a missense DCLRE1C variant to beta-chain V and J trimming.

To note about this clone: Its antigen is not identified.

Unmatched junction bases numbered 2, after V lost 4 bases and J lost 2 bases. Germline-derived CDR1 and CDR2 are SQVTM and ANQGSEA. This CDR3 spans 13 amino acids. The PCR ran on 60 Vbeta and 13 Jbeta primers. The table came from immunoSEQ multiplex PCR; TCRdb's copy has only in-frame clones and leaves some out. In the table there are roughly 200,000 clones, 70% of which are singletons. The rearrangement links TRBV29-1 to TRBJ2-1, with 7 bases that match TRBD1. The receptor was derived from a man aged 40-49 years in good health and CMV-seropositive. The sequenced sample was PBMCs. The CDR3 DNA reads TGCAGCGTTGTAGGGGGCCCCTACAATGAGCAGTTCTTC. As protein: CSVVGGPYNEQFF.